Listed below are T cell receptor beta chains from one sample, sequenced in a study of T cells in Graves' hyperthyroidism and ophthalmopathy. Using its own MiXCR run on the multiplex PCR reads, TCRdb lists one record per CDR3 protein. The sample shows about 540,000 distinct CDR3 sequences, about half of them seen only once. The sequenced sample consisted of peripheral blood or thyroid tissue (not recorded which). Every receptor here comes from a woman under 30 with Graves' hyperthyroidism. CDR3s include the opening cysteine and the closing phenylalanine or tryptophan.

v_call	cdr3_length	j_call	cdr3_aa
TRBV4-2	16	TRBJ1-4	CASSQEDRAANEKLFF
TRBV15	15	TRBJ1-4	CATSREDREREKLFF
TRBV29-1	15	TRBJ1-3	CSVEVTAGEGNTIYF
TRBV19	15	TRBJ1-1	CASSTPLQGEVEAFF
TRBV2	15	TRBJ1-4	CASEKTGAPVEKLFF
TRBV2	13	TRBJ2-7	CASRLFSSYEQYF
TRBV2	12	TRBJ2-7	CASSEQRYEQYF
TRBV15	13	TRBJ1-2	CATSRDRGNGYTF
TRBV5-1	16	TRBJ1-2	CASSFEPPVKYYGYTF
TRBV7-2	16	TRBJ1-4	CASSSRDLRFSGKLFF
TRBV11-3	12	TRBJ2-7	CASSLDPYLGHF
TRBV19	15	TRBJ1-2	CASSKGIDSFHGYTF
TRBV24-1	10	TRBJ1-1	CATIDTEAFF
TRBV29-1	16	TRBJ1-2	CSVEDRAGRNNYGYTF
TRBV10-3	17	TRBJ2-7	CASSPPFRAGPTYEQYF
TRBV29-1	14	TRBJ1-2	CSVQGSRGGYGYTF
TRBV20-1	11	TRBJ2-7	CSAPRASEQYF
TRBV24-1	16	TRBJ2-6	CATSDQGQGGANVLTF
TRBV4-3	15	TRBJ1-3	CASSQDGISGNTIYF
TRBV29-1	14	TRBJ1-2	CSVEGDINFHGYTF
TRBV29-1	13	TRBJ1-2	CSQGTGSNYGYTF
TRBV20-1	15	TRBJ1-5	CSARVGGDGNQPQHF
TRBV7-3	13	TRBJ2-5	CASSQDSQETQYF
TRBV14	15	TRBJ2-7	CASSQDPSSEYEQYF
TRBV29-1	11	TRBJ1-2	CSVASNYGYTF
TRBV29-1	13	TRBJ2-6	CSLQGSGANVLTF
TRBV12-5	14	TRBJ1-1	CASGLGISDTEAFF
TRBV29-1	15	TRBJ2-3	CSVETTSGNTDTQYF
TRBV29-1	11	TRBJ1-5	CSLHRDQPQHF
TRBV9	14	TRBJ1-5	CASSVDEGNQPQHF
TRBV19	15	TRBJ2-7	CASSPTETRSYEQYF
TRBV7-3	15	TRBJ1-2	CASSLTGSVRYGYTF
TRBV25-1	15	TRBJ1-2	CASSVTISFNYGYTF
TRBV24-1	14	TRBJ1-4	CAISAGAGNEKLFF
TRBV12-3/TRBV12-4	14	TRBJ1-2	CASSLNLGKDGYTF
TRBV2	14	TRBJ1-5	CAWGDRGTNQPQHF
TRBV19	16	TRBJ1-6	CASTAVGGSPYSPLHF
TRBV7-3	14	TRBJ2-7	CASSPDTGGNEQYF
TRBV7-2	18	TRBJ2-7	CASSYWTSGKYESYEQYF
TRBV11-1	16	TRBJ1-6	CASSPATGGNNSPLHF
TRBV29-1	13	TRBJ1-4	CSAGGGADEKLFF
TRBV7-3	17	TRBJ2-5	CASSQDETGGAKRTQYF
TRBV2	14	TRBJ2-7	CASSEAGHSVEQYF
TRBV10-3	14	TRBJ2-2	CASTGQGLSGELFF
TRBV7-9	18	TRBJ2-6	CASSRIPSPLAGANVLTF
TRBV16	12	TRBJ2-7	CASSHLGGHHVF
TRBV2	13	TRBJ1-4	CAPSTGVNEKLFF
TRBV7-2	12	TRBJ1-6	CASSLGGSPLHF
TRBV29-1	12	TRBJ2-5	CSVQRTGQTQYF
TRBV2	12	TRBJ1-6	CASKGSNSPLHF
TRBV7-2	18	TRBJ2-6	CASSQKGLAGSGANVLTF
TRBV6-1	14	TRBJ2-7	CASSLGTNSDEQYF
TRBV20-1	14	TRBJ1-4	CSAKFLGLDEKLFF
TRBV19	15	TRBJ1-5	CASSPPAYSNQPQHF